Sequencing of this TCR beta chain was carried out in a study of OX40 agonist ivuxolimab in advanced cancers. Whole-study results and caveats: Averaging showed that CD8+ T cells had more expanded clones than CD4+ did.

Produced via immunoSEQ multiplex PCR; TCRdb's table is partial and in-frame only. The sample holds about 36,000 clones; 80% to 85% are singletons and the top ten take 22%. Systemic immunosuppression or autoimmune disease history was grounds to exclude patients. Germline V gives CDR1 MNHEY, CDR2 SMNVEV (reference sequence). The CDR3 covers 15 residues. Germline trimming cut 3 bases from V and 4 bases from J; bases unmatched to any gene: 7. This clone was observed a single time. What it binds is unknown. Material: CD4+ or CD8+ T cells sorted from blood, obtained in a trial of the OX40 agonist ivuxolimab. This rearrangement joins TRBV27 to TRBJ1-2; 8 nucleotides agree with TRBD1. This clonotype originated in an adult with an advanced solid tumor such as melanoma, head and neck, liver or kidney cancer. The CDR3 DNA is TGTGCCAGCAGTTTTATTCCGGACAGGGTCTATGGCTACACCTTC. This gives the protein CASSFIPDRVYGYTF.